One TCR beta chain is described in this entry. Its antigen remains unknown. This sample was taken from a study of T-cell reconstitution after alpha-beta-depleted transplantation in children. Regarding the study as a whole: Most T-cell counts and diversity one year after the transplant came from T cells that were newly produced. There were some patients whose high TCRbeta diversity at day 60 came from surviving recipient T cells and thymic progenitors. Approximately two months post-transplant, alpha-beta T cells reportedly originated from several hundred expanded graft clones.

Germline loops: CDR1 LGHNA, CDR2 YSLEER. The V gene lost 0 bases and the J gene lost 4 bases, with 16 bases spanning the gap. The CDR3 extends over 17 amino acids. During its preparation, the TCRbeta library received unique molecular identifiers. TCRdb called the PCR reads again in MiXCR, with one record for every CDR3 protein. This table has approximately 300,000 distinct CDR3 sequences, over 7.5% appearing once. The material was peripheral blood, obtained 360 days after TCRalphabeta/CD19-depleted stem cell transplant. This receptor was taken from a female patient between 2 and 15 years old who had a stem cell transplant for Fanconi anemia, so the T cells may come from the graft donor. The chain combines TRBV4-3 with TRBJ1-5; D may be TRBD1 (5 bases). The CDR3 DNA is TGCGCCAGCAGCCAAGACCCACCGCGGGGGGAAAATCAGCCCCAGCATTTT. Residues: CASSQDPPRGENQPQHF.